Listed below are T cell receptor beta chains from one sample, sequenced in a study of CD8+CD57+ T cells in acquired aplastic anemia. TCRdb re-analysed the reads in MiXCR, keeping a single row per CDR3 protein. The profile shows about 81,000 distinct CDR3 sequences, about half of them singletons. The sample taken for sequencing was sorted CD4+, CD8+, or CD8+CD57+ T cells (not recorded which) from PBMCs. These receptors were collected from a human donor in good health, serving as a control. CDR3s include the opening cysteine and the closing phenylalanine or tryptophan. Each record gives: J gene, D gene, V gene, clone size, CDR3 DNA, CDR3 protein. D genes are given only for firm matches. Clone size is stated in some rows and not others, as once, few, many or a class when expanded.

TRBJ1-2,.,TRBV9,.,TGTGCCAGCAGCGTAGGGCAGGCTAACTATGGCTACACCTTC,CASSVGQANYGYTF
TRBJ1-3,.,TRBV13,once,TGTGCCAGCAGCTTAGGGCGGGGGATTAACTCTGGAAACACCATATATTTT,CASSLGRGINSGNTIYF
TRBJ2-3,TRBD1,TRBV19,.,TGTGCCAGTGGGACAGGGAGCACAGATACGCAGTATTTT,CASGTGSTDTQYF
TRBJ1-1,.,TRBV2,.,TGTGCCAGCACTGACGGGAGGGGAAGAACTGAAGCTTTCTTT,CASTDGRGRTEAFF
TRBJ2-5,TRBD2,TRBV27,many,TGTGCCAGCAGTGTCTCCGGGACTAGCGGGGCGGAGACCCAGTACTTC,CASSVSGTSGAETQYF
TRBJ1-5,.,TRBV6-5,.,TGTGCCAGCAGTTACTCGGGGGGGCTCGGTCAGCCCCAGCATTTT,CASSYSGGLGQPQHF
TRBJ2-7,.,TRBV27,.,TGTGCCAGCAGTGGCAGGGCTCTGGACGAGCAGTACTTC,CASSGRALDEQYF
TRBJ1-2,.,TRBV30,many,TGTGCTATGGCGTGGGATGGCTACACCTTC,CAMAWDGYTF
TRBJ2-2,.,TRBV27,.,TGTGCCAGCAGTTTAGGGGCGCTCACCGGGGAGCTGTTTTTT,CASSLGALTGELFF
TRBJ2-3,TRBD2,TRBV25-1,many,TGTGCCAGCAGCCCCGGGACTAGCGAGAGCACAGATACGCAGTATTTT,CASSPGTSESTDTQYF
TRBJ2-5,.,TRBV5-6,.,TGTGCCAGCACCCCCACTAGGGAGACCCAGTACTTC,CASTPTRETQYF
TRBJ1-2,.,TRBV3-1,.,TGTGCCAGCAGCCAGACGTCCAAGGGCGCCGATGGCTACACCTTC,CASSQTSKGADGYTF
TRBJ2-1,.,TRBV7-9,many,TGTGCCAGCCTCGGGACATTCGGCAATGAGCAGTTCTTC,CASLGTFGNEQFF
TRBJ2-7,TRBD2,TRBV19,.,TGTGCCAGCAGCCTTAGCGGGGGATTCACCTACGAGCAGTACTTC,CASSLSGGFTYEQYF
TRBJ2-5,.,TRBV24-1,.,TGTGCCACCAGTGAAACACCGGACCGTGACAAGACCCAGTACTTC,CATSETPDRDKTQYF
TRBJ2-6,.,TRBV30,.,TGTGCCTGGAGTGTTGTTGGCCAATCTGGGGCCAACGTCCTGACTTTC,CAWSVVGQSGANVLTF
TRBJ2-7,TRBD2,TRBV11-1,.,TGTGCCAGCAGCTTAGGGGCGGGGGGACTGGAAACCTACGAGCAGTACTTC,CASSLGAGGLETYEQYF
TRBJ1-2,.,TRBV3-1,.,TGTGCCAGCAGGCAAGCGGGAGAAAACTATGGCTACACCTTC,CASRQAGENYGYTF
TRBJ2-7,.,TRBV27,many,TGTGCCAGCAGTTTATCGAGTGCTGGCGAGCAGTACTTC,CASSLSSAGEQYF
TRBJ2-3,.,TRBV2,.,TGTGCCAGCAGTCGCGACTTTACAGATACGCAGTATTTT,CASSRDFTDTQYF
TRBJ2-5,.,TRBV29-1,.,TGCAGCGTTGACAGGGGCGAAGAGACCCAGTACTTC,CSVDRGEETQYF
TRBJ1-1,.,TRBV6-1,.,TGTGCCAGCAGTATTAACCCTCAGAACACTGAAGCTTTCTTT,CASSINPQNTEAFF
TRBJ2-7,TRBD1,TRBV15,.,TGTGCCACCAGCAGAGGGACAGGGAGGCGCGAGCAGTACTTC,CATSRGTGRREQYF
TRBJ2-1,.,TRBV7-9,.,TGTGCCAGCAGCCTGGGAGGCAATGAGCAGCTCTTC,CASSLGGNEQLF
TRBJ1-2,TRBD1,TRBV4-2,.,TGTGCCAGCAGCCCGGGGACAGTTGACTATGGCTACACCTTC,CASSPGTVDYGYTF
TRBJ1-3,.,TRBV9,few,TGTGCCAGCAGCGTAGAGGCGGGTTCTGGAAACACCATATATTTT,CASSVEAGSGNTIYF
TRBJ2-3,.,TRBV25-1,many,TGTGCCAGCAGCCAAGTGGGGGGGGGGCCTAGCACAGATACGCAGTATTTT,CASSQVGGGPSTDTQYF
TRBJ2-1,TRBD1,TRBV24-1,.,TGTGCCACCAGTACCTGGACAGGGGGGAATGAGCAGTTCTTC,CATSTWTGGNEQFF
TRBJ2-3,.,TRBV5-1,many,TGCGCCAGCAGCTTGGTGGATACGCAGTATTTT,CASSLVDTQYF
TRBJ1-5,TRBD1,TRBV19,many,TGTGCCAGTAGTAGACCCGACAGGGCCGTCAATCAGCCCCAGCATTTT,CASSRPDRAVNQPQHF
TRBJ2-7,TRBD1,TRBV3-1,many,TGTGCCAGCAGCCGAGGGGACAGCTCCTACGAGCAGTACTTC,CASSRGDSSYEQYF
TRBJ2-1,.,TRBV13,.,TGTGCCAGCAGCTTAAAATATGAGCAGTTCTTC,CASSLKYEQFF
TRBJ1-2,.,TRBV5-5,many,TGTGCCAGCAGCTCGGGTTATGGCTACACCTTC,CASSSGYGYTF
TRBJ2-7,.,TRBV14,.,TGTGCCAGCAGCTCCCATTGGGGGCGAACAGGGAACGAGCAGTACTTC,CASSSHWGRTGNEQYF
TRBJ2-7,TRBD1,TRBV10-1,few,TGTGCCAGCTCAAACAGCGGGACAGGGGTCGAGCAGTACTTC,CASSNSGTGVEQYF
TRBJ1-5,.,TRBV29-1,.,TGCAGCGTTGAAGAGGGAATCAATCAGCCCCAGCATTTT,CSVEEGINQPQHF
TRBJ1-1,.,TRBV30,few,TGTGCCTGGAGTCTCCCGGTGGAAGCTTTCTTT,CAWSLPVEAFF
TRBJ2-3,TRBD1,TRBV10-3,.,TGTGCCATCAGTGAGTCACCGACAGGGACACTCACAGATACGCAGTATTTT,CAISESPTGTLTDTQYF
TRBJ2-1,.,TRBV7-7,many,TGTGCCAGCAGCTTAGAGCAGGGGACCTACAATGAGCAGTTCTTC,CASSLEQGTYNEQFF
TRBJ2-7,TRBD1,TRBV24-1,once,TGTGCCACCAGCGCTGGGACAGGGGCCTACGAGCAGTACTTC,CATSAGTGAYEQYF
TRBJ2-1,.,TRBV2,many,TGTGCCAGCAAATTAGCGGACTACAATGAGCAGTTCTTC,CASKLADYNEQFF
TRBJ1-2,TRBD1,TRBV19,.,TGTGCCAGTAGCTTCGGGACAGCCTATGGCTACACCTTC,CASSFGTAYGYTF
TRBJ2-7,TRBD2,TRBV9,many,TGTGCCAGCAGCGTAGGAAGCGGGAGTCGTGACGAGCAGTACTTC,CASSVGSGSRDEQYF
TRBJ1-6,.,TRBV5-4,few,TGTGCCAGCAGCCTGGACAGTAATAATTCACCCCTCCACTTT,CASSLDSNNSPLHF
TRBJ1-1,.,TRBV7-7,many,TGTGCCAGCAGCTTAGACAAGAACACTGAAGCTTTCTTT,CASSLDKNTEAFF
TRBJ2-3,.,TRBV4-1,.,TGCGCCAGCAGCCAAGGTCCGGTCCAAGGGGATACGCAGTATTTT,CASSQGPVQGDTQYF
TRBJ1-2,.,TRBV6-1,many,TGTGCCAGCAGTGAAGATCGGGGGGCGCCTGGCTACACCTTC,CASSEDRGAPGYTF
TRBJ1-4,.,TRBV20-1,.,TGCAGTGCCCCCCAAGAGGTGGGAGGGGTGGAACTCGAAAAACTGTTTTTT,CSAPQEVGGVELEKLFF
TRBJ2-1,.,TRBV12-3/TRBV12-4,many,TGTGCCAGCAGTATGCGCTTTGCGGACTACAATGAGCAGTTCTTC,CASSMRFADYNEQFF
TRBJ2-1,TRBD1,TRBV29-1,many,TGCAGCGGTCCCTCCGGACAGGGTCGCAACAATGAGCAGTTCTTC,CSGPSGQGRNNEQFF
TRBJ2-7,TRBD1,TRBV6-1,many,TGTGCCAGCAGTGAAGGACAGGGGGCATCCTACGAGCAGTACTTC,CASSEGQGASYEQYF
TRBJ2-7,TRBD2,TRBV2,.,TGTGCCAGCAGAGGACTAGCGGGTATCCACGAGCAGTACTTC,CASRGLAGIHEQYF
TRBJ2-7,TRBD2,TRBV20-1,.,TGCAGTGCTAGAGATAGTTGGCTAGCGGGGTCCAAAGAGCAGTACTTC,CSARDSWLAGSKEQYF
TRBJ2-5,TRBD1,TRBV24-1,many,TGTGCCACCAGTGATCGGACAGGGGGAGAGACCCAGTACTTC,CATSDRTGGETQYF
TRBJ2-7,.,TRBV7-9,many,TGTGCCAGCAGCTTAGCGGAGGTCAGCTCCTACGAGCAGTACTTC,CASSLAEVSSYEQYF
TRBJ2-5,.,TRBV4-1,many,TGCGCCAGCAGCCCTTCATCTACGGGGGAGACCCAGTACTTC,CASSPSSTGETQYF
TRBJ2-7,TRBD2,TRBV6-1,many,TGTGCCAGCAGTGAAGAGGGGACTACCTCCTACGAGCAGTACTTC,CASSEEGTTSYEQYF
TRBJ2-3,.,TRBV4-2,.,TGTGCCAGCAGCCGACGCTTCAGGTACGGACACCCGATGGGCACAGATACGCAGTATTTT,CASSRRFRYGHPMGTDTQYF
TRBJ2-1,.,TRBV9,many,TGTGCCAGCGGCAGGACAGTGTTGGATGAGCAGTTCTTC,CASGRTVLDEQFF